These T cell receptor beta chains were read from a single sample in a study of shared clonotypes between healthy human individuals. TCRdb's table, derived via immunoSEQ multiplex PCR, lists solely in-frame clones and lacks some. This sample has about 1.5 million clones, with 95% to 99% found just once. The sample taken for sequencing was naive CD4+ T cells sorted from blood. These receptors all stem from a man aged 25 to 45 in good health. CDR3s include the opening cysteine and the closing phenylalanine or tryptophan. D genes are given only for firm matches. Size tells how often a clone was seen (once, few, many) or the class of an expanded clone, and some rows leave it out.

>.|TRBV7-2|TRBJ2-7|TRBD1
CASSLAPGQGRYEQYF
TGTGCCAGCAGCTTAGCGCCTGGACAGGGAAGGTACGAGCAGTACTTC
>.|TRBV4-3|TRBJ1-2|.
CASSWNPQGTYGYTF
TGCGCCAGCAGCTGGAACCCACAGGGAACCTATGGCTACACCTTC
>.|TRBV10-1|TRBJ2-3|.
CASSDGALPDTQYF
TGCGCCAGCAGTGACGGGGCACTTCCAGATACGCAGTATTTT
>.|TRBV28|TRBJ2-7|TRBD1
CASSLGGVGTGPDEQYF
TGTGCCAGCAGTTTGGGTGGCGTCGGGACAGGGCCGGACGAGCAGTACTTC
>.|TRBV28|TRBJ2-7|.
CASSVWTGTTYEQYF
TGTGCCAGCAGCGTATGGACAGGGACTACCTACGAGCAGTACTTC
>.|TRBV5-1|TRBJ1-1|.
CASSLVAGDTEAFF
TGCGCCAGCAGCTTGGTTGCAGGGGACACTGAAGCTTTCTTT
>.|TRBV6-6|TRBJ1-3|.
CASNGGSWNTIYF
TGTGCCAGCAACGGAGGGAGTTGGAACACCATATATTTT
>.|TRBV10-3|TRBJ2-7|.
CAISEGQGQLYEQYF
TGTGCCATCAGTGAAGGGCAGGGCCAACTCTACGAGCAGTACTTC
>.|TRBV5-5|TRBJ2-7|TRBD2
CASSPAGTSLFLEQYF
TGTGCCAGCAGCCCTGCCGGGACTAGCTTGTTTTTAGAGCAGTACTTC
>.|TRBV25-1|TRBJ1-4|.
CASSDQRGAGNEKLFF
TGTGCCAGCAGTGACCAGAGGGGAGCGGGTAATGAAAAACTGTTTTTT
>.|TRBV5-4|TRBJ2-3|TRBD2
CASSLAGLGLAGGPDTQYF
TGTGCCAGCAGCTTGGCCGGACTTGGACTAGCGGGAGGGCCAGATACGCAGTATTTT
>.|TRBV11-2|TRBJ2-7|TRBD1
CASRGQGRYYEQYF
TGTGCCAGCAGAGGACAGGGCCGATATTACGAGCAGTACTTC
>.|TRBV7-2|TRBJ2-1|.
CASSRGTRTINEQFF
TGTGCCAGCAGCCGCGGGACCAGAACAATCAATGAGCAGTTCTTC
>.|TRBV5-5|TRBJ1-5|.
CASSAQGLSNQPQHF
TGTGCCAGCAGCGCACAGGGTCTCAGCAATCAGCCCCAGCATTTT
>.|TRBV7-9|TRBJ2-7|TRBD1
CASSPGQGTYEQYF
TGTGCCAGCAGCCCCGGACAGGGGACCTACGAGCAGTACTTC
>.|TRBV29-1|TRBJ2-7|TRBD2
CSAGDRSGLAGGTSYEQYF
TGCAGCGCCGGAGACCGCTCGGGACTAGCGGGAGGGACCTCCTACGAGCAGTACTTC
>once|TRBV10-3|TRBJ2-1|.
CAIVEGSSYNEQFF
TGTGCCATCGTCGAGGGGAGCTCCTACAATGAGCAGTTCTTC
>once|TRBV6-6|TRBJ1-1|.
CASSYSMVAREAFF
TGTGCCAGCAGTTACTCGATGGTTGCTCGTGAAGCTTTCTTT
>.|TRBV6-5|TRBJ2-7|.
CASSYDGGLPYEQYF
TGTGCCAGCAGTTATGATGGAGGGCTACCCTACGAGCAGTACTTC
>.|TRBV7-7|TRBJ1-4|.
CASSLFRPPSNEKLFF
TGTGCTAGCAGTCTTTTTCGACCGCCGTCTAATGAAAAACTGTTTTTT
>.|TRBV5-4|TRBJ2-3|TRBD1
CASSSRDSTTDTQYF
TGTGCCAGCAGCTCCCGGGACAGCACCACAGATACGCAGTATTTT
>.|TRBV27|TRBJ2-5|TRBD1
CASSERGPGTQYF
TGTGCCAGCAGTGAAAGGGGGCCGGGGACCCAGTACTTC
>.|TRBV28|TRBJ2-6|TRBD1
CASSLWGSRGPTGANVLTF
TGTGCCAGCAGTTTATGGGGAAGTAGGGGGCCCACTGGGGCCAACGTCCTGACTTTC
>once|TRBV19|TRBJ1-5|.
CASSIVGNSNQPQHF
TGTGCCAGTAGTATAGTAGGGAATAGCAATCAGCCCCAGCATTTT
>.|TRBV15|TRBJ2-7|TRBD2
CATSRDLGTSFYEQYF
TGTGCCACCAGCAGAGATCTTGGGACTAGCTTCTACGAGCAGTACTTC
>.|TRBV9|TRBJ2-7|.
CASSVVEGLGEQYF
TGTGCCAGCAGCGTAGTAGAGGGGCTGGGCGAGCAGTACTTC
>.|TRBV4-2|TRBJ2-7|TRBD2
CASSRAGGPYEQYF
TGTGCCAGCAGCCGAGCGGGAGGGCCTTACGAGCAGTACTTC
>.|TRBV5-1|TRBJ2-2|.
CASSLEGQGGPGELFF
TGCGCCAGCAGCTTGGAAGGTCAGGGTGGGCCCGGGGAGCTGTTTTTT
>.|TRBV5-4|TRBJ2-7|TRBD1
CASSNPGTGREQYF
TGTGCCAGCAGCAACCCCGGGACAGGGCGCGAGCAGTACTTC
>.|TRBV7-6|TRBJ2-1|.
CASSPLGQYNEQFF
TGTGCCAGCAGCCCTCTAGGCCAATACAATGAGCAGTTCTTC
>.|TRBV20-1|TRBJ2-1|.
CSATGNEQFF
TGCAGTGCCACTGGCAATGAGCAGTTCTTC
>.|TRBV4-3|TRBJ1-1|.
CASSQDSTENTEAFF
TGCGCCAGCAGCCAAGATTCGACGGAAAACACTGAAGCTTTCTTT
>.|TRBV6-5|TRBJ2-7|TRBD1
CASSLGQGDEQYF
TGTGCCAGCAGCCTGGGACAGGGCGACGAGCAGTACTTC
>.|TRBV2|TRBJ1-5|.
CASSPQGGQPQHF
TGTGCCAGCAGTCCCCAGGGTGGCCAGCCCCAGCATTTT
>.|TRBV5-6|TRBJ1-1|.
CASSLVGHLNTEAFF
TGTGCCAGCAGCTTGGTTGGTCACCTGAACACTGAAGCTTTCTTT
>.|TRBV7-6|TRBJ2-5|.
CASSLDTPRTETQYF
TGTGCCAGCAGCTTAGATACGCCAAGGACGGAGACCCAGTACTTC
>.|TRBV18|TRBJ2-5|.
CASSPRDMETQYF
TGTGCCAGCTCACCAAGGGATATGGAGACCCAGTACTTC
>.|TRBV18|TRBJ2-2|TRBD2
CASSAAGGTGELFF
TGTGCCAGCTCGGCAGCGGGAGGAACCGGGGAGCTGTTTTTT
>.|TRBV5-4|TRBJ2-7|.
CASSDPTAGGYEQYF
TGTGCCAGCAGCGATCCGACGGCCGGCGGCTACGAGCAGTACTTC
>.|TRBV27|TRBJ2-1|.
CASSRRRALLGEQFF
TGTGCCAGCAGCCGACGGCGGGCCCTGCTGGGTGAGCAGTTCTTC
>.|TRBV6-9|TRBJ2-5|TRBD1
CASSYSERQGDLETQYF
TGTGCCAGCAGTTATTCGGAAAGACAGGGAGATTTGGAGACCCAGTACTTC
>.|TRBV2|TRBJ1-1|TRBD1
CASSEVDRVTEAFF
TGTGCCAGCAGTGAAGTGGACAGGGTCACTGAAGCTTTCTTT
>.|TRBV6-5|TRBJ1-1|.
CASSYNRPNTEAFF
TGTGCCAGCAGTTATAACCGACCGAACACTGAAGCTTTCTTT
>.|TRBV28|TRBJ2-7|TRBD1
CASSGQGKNYEQYF
TGTGCCAGCAGTGGACAGGGTAAGAACTACGAGCAGTACTTC
>.|TRBV14|TRBJ2-7|.
CASSPPGITYEQYF
TGTGCCAGCAGCCCCCCGGGGATTACCTACGAGCAGTACTTC
>.|TRBV4-3|TRBJ1-2|.
CASSQQGNQNYGYTF
TGCGCCAGCAGCCAGCAGGGGAATCAGAACTATGGCTACACCTTC
>.|TRBV5-6|TRBJ2-3|.
CASSPAPSTDTQYF
TGTGCCAGCAGTCCGGCGCCGAGCACAGATACGCAGTATTTT
>once|TRBV19|TRBJ1-5|.
CASNTGFQPQHF
TGTGCCAGTAATACAGGTTTTCAGCCCCAGCATTTT
>.|TRBV9|TRBJ2-1|.
CASSVEGDSYNEQFF
TGTGCCAGCAGCGTAGAGGGGGACTCTTACAATGAGCAGTTCTTC
>.|TRBV10-3|TRBJ2-5|.
CATRDRDVTTQYF
TGTGCCACCCGTGACCGTGATGTTACGACCCAGTACTTC
>.|TRBV27|TRBJ2-3|TRBD2
CASSSSGRFADTQYF
TGTGCCAGCAGTTCCAGCGGGAGATTCGCAGATACGCAGTATTTT
>.|TRBV11-2|TRBJ2-4|.
CASSLDPGPSKNIQYF
TGTGCCAGCAGCTTAGATCCCGGGCCTTCGAAAAACATTCAGTACTTC
>once|TRBV11-2|TRBJ2-7|.
CASSHVGGIYYEQYF
TGTGCCAGCAGCCACGTCGGGGGAATATACTACGAGCAGTACTTC